Presented here are 26 T cell receptor beta chains from one specimen sequenced in a study of T-cell reconstitution after alpha-beta-depleted transplantation in children. For TCRbeta, the library was prepared with unique molecular identifiers. TCRdb called the PCR reads again in MiXCR, with one record for every CDR3 protein. The repertoire has about 240,000 distinct CDR3 sequences, around 11% of them found once; the top ten carry approximately 2.4%. The material was PBMCs from the stem cell graft donor, obtained from the stem cell graft. All receptors derive from a human donor who donated a stem cell graft to a child with acute lymphoblastic leukemia.

This clonotype was counted once. V usage is TRBV30 and J usage is TRBJ1-2; 9 nucleotides match TRBD1. Germline loops: CDR1 GTSNPN, CDR2 SVGIG (reference sequence). Germline trimming cut 5 bases from V and 2 bases from J; bases unmatched to any gene: 6. The CDR3 loop spans 14 amino acids. CDR3 protein: CAWDSGTGNYGYTF. DNA of the CDR3: TGTGCCTGGGACTCCGGGACAGGGAACTATGGCTACACCTTC.

The table lists this clonotype with many counts. The chain carries TRBV7-8 and TRBJ2-1; 9 positions agree with TRBD1. Germline V gene data show CDR1 as SGHVS and CDR2 as FQNEAQ. J lost 8 bases, V lost 5 bases, and 4 bases had no gene match. The CDR3 extends over 13 amino acids. The CDR3 nucleotides are TGTGCCAGCAGCGTACAGGGGGCATATGAGCAGTTCTTC. Translation: CASSVQGAYEQFF.

This clonotype was recorded at least ten times. The rearrangement uses TRBV20-1 and TRBJ1-2; no clear D. This CDR3 spans 12 amino acids. CDR1 and CDR2 from the germline V gene are DFQATT and SNEGSKA (reference sequence). V dropped 3 bases and J dropped 7 bases, with 12 bases sitting between them. The CDR3 is CSASRAGIGYTF. The CDR3 DNA follows: TGCAGTGCTAGTCGTGCGGGGATTGGCTACACCTTC.

This clonotype came up many times. This chain joins TRBV20-1 and TRBJ1-5; TRBD1 aligns across 9 bases. CDR3 size: 13 residues. Germline loops: CDR1 DFQATT, CDR2 SNEGSKA (reference sequence). The ends lost 5 bases at V and 5 bases at J; junction bases unmatched: 4. The CDR3 reads CSASRDRDQPQHF. The CDR3, as DNA: TGCAGTGCTTCCCGGGACAGGGATCAGCCCCAGCATTTT.

This clonotype was observed at least ten times. The V call is TRBV28, the J call TRBJ2-2; 9 bases align to TRBD2. The trim removed 5 bases at V and 2 bases at J, leaving 6 bases unmatched. The CDR3 runs to 16 residues. Germline V lookup: CDR1 MDHEN, CDR2 SYDVKM. The CDR3 DNA reads TGTGCCAGCAGTCCTCGACTAGCGGTTAACACCGGGGAGCTGTTTTTT. Its translation: CASSPRLAVNTGELFF.

This clonotype showed up many times. The chain is built from TRBV7-2 and TRBJ1-5, with D unresolved. Germline CDR1 reads SGHTA; CDR2 reads FQGNSA. The CDR3 totals 13 residues. The germline V and J ends were trimmed by 7 bases and 4 bases, with 11 bases remaining between them. For the CDR3, the DNA is TGTGCCAGCAATTCGGGAGGAAATCAGCCCCAGCATTTT. This sequence encodes CASNSGGNQPQHF.

About this clonotype: At one end, the junction sequence differs from germline, possibly due to a read error. V is TRBV7-9 and J is TRBJ2-1; perhaps TRBD1 as D (6 bases). Germline V gene lookup returns CDR1 SEHNR and CDR2 FQNEAQ (reference sequence). This CDR3 region has 13 residues. The CDR3 protein is CASSSLGGNEQLF. DNA of the CDR3: TGTGCCAGCAGCTCCCTAGGGGGAAATGAGCAGTTATTC.

This clonotype was seen a handful of times. This sequence joins TRBV20-1 and TRBJ2-1; 9 positions agree with TRBD2. Germline V gives CDR1 DFQATT, CDR2 SNEGSKA (reference sequence). V was clipped by 5 bases and J by 5 bases; unmatched bases: 4. The CDR3 contains 13 residues. The CDR3 loop is CSALRLADNEQFF. The CDR3 coding sequence is TGCAGTGCTCTTCGACTAGCGGACAATGAGCAGTTCTTC.

In its sample, this clonotype was seen many times. The chain couples TRBV29-1 to TRBJ2-7; TRBD1 or TRBD2 may be the D gene (5 bases each). This CDR3 is 13 amino acids long. Trimming stripped 6 bases from V and 3 bases from J, with 15 bases between. Germline lookup yields CDR1 SQVTM and CDR2 ANQGSEA. CDR3 residues: CSVSPGHVYEQYF. The CDR3 nucleotides read TGCAGCGTGAGCCCGGGGCACGTCTACGAGCAGTACTTC.

In this sample, this clonotype turned up a few times. The chain uses TRBV11-2 and TRBJ2-7; 13 positions match TRBD2. The J segment lost 5 bases and the V segment lost 5 bases, leaving 15 bases of the junction unmatched. Germline lookup yields CDR1 SGHAT and CDR2 FQNNGV. The CDR3 runs to 18 residues. The CDR3 DNA sequence: TGTGCCAGCAGCCGCTACCCGGGACTAGCGGGGCCCCTAAACGAGCAGTACTTC. This sequence encodes CASSRYPGLAGPLNEQYF.

This clonotype was recorded a few times. This chain links TRBV12-3 or TRBV12-4 with TRBJ1-6, with D unresolved. The CDR3 contains 14 residues. Between the trimmed V and J ends, which lost 3 bases and 8 bases, there was a span of 11 bases. CDR3 sequence reads: CASSFSSLYSPLHF. The CDR3 region has the DNA TGTGCCAGCAGTTTTTCGAGCCTCTATTCACCCCTCCACTTT.

This clonotype was recorded a few times. This chain joins TRBV24-1 and TRBJ2-1; no clear D. Trimming cost V 1 base and J 6 bases, with 3 bases left between them. CDR3 length equals 12 residues. Germline lookup yields CDR1 KGHDR and CDR2 SFDVKD. The CDR3 region is CATSDFSNEQFF. The CDR3 bases are TGTGCCACCAGTGATTTTTCCAATGAGCAGTTCTTC.

This clonotype was seen many times. The gene calls are TRBV6-2 or TRBV6-3 and TRBJ2-6, with TRBD1 matching over 12 bases. The CDR3 loop spans 18 amino acids. Germline CDR1 MNHEY, CDR2 SVGEGT. V trimming: 6 bases; J trimming: 2 bases; junction bases outside the gene matches: 8. The CDR3 DNA is TGTGCCAGCAGCGTCAGCTGGGACAGGGGGCCTGGGGCCAACGTCCTGACTTTC. Protein: CASSVSWDRGPGANVLTF.

In its sample, this clonotype was seen many times. This chain uses TRBV10-3 with TRBJ2-3; D uncertain. CDR3 length: 13 amino acids. Germline V lookup: CDR1 ENHRY, CDR2 SYGVKD. V dropped 3 bases and J dropped 1 base, with 5 bases sitting between them. The chain's CDR3 is CAISDTGTDTQYF. DNA for the CDR3: TGTGCCATCAGTGACACTGGCACAGATACGCAGTATTTT.

This clonotype has a count of ten or more. The CDR3 coding sequence is TGCAGTGCTGTCCGGGACAGGCTGAGCGAGCAGTACTTC. It encodes CSAVRDRLSEQYF. The chain employs TRBV20-1 and TRBJ2-7, with 8 positions matching TRBD1. V lost 5 bases and J lost 6; bases outside the gene matches: 9. The CDR3 has 13 residues. Looked up from germline, CDR1 is DFQATT and CDR2 is SNEGSKA (reference sequence).

At least ten counts were recorded for this clonotype. The chain couples TRBV12-3 or TRBV12-4 to TRBJ2-2; possibly TRBD1 for D (6 bases). This CDR3 is 16 amino acids long. The V gene lost 4 bases and the J gene lost 6 bases, with 18 bases spanning the gap. For the CDR3, the DNA is TGTGCCAGCAGTTACCCGACGCCCAGGGGCTCCGGGGAGCTGTTTTTT. Its protein is CASSYPTPRGSGELFF.

This clonotype was seen ten or more times. In DNA form, the CDR3 reads TGTGCCAGCAGCCAAGAATCCAGCTACGAGCAGTACTTC. Residues: CASSQESSYEQYF. The chain has TRBV4-2 and TRBJ2-7; no clear D gene. The germline CDR1 and CDR2 sequences are LGHNA and YNFKEQ. The germline V and J ends were trimmed by 0 bases and 3 bases, with 6 bases remaining between them. This CDR3 region has 13 residues.

This clonotype was picked up many times. The rearrangement uses TRBV21-1 and TRBJ2-7; no check of the table's D call, TRBD1, against the DNA was made. TRBV21-1 is designated a pseudogene. This CDR3 spans 15 amino acids. CDR3 sequence reads: CASSPRTGGLYEQYF. Here the CDR3 DNA reads TGTGCCAGCAGCCCCCGGACAGGGGGCCTCTACGAGCAGTACTTC.

This clonotype was detected many times. The chain is built from TRBV12-3 or TRBV12-4 and TRBJ1-1, with no clear D. CDR3 size: 14 residues. V gave up 7 bases and J gave up 6 bases, with 18 bases separating them. The CDR3 is CASTLIGTPPEAFF. The CDR3 coding sequence is TGTGCCAGCACCTTAATCGGTACTCCCCCTGAAGCTTTCTTT.

This clonotype was observed at least ten times. The V call is TRBV28, the J call TRBJ2-6; 7 bases align to TRBD1. This CDR3 has 16 amino acids. The V gene end was trimmed by 6 bases and the J gene end by 3 bases; junction bases not matched to a gene: 8. The germline CDR1 and CDR2 sequences are MDHEN and SYDVKM. For the CDR3, the DNA is TGTGCCAGCAGCCACGGGACAGTCTTTGGGGCCAACGTCCTGACTTTC. It translates to CASSHGTVFGANVLTF.

The genes are TRBV9 and TRBJ2-7, with 9 bases that match TRBD1. This CDR3 region has 16 residues. Per germline, CDR1 SGDLS and CDR2 YYNGEE. Losses at the gene ends were 0 bases for V and 5 bases for J; bases not matched to a gene: 9. This CDR3 is CASSVVGDRVGDEQYF. As DNA, the CDR3 is TGTGCCAGCAGCGTAGTCGGGGACAGGGTGGGTGACGAGCAGTACTTC.

In this sample, this clonotype turned up many times. The chain uses TRBV9 and TRBJ2-2; D remains unclear. Trimming pared 0 bases from V and 5 bases from J, leaving 5 bases between. The CDR3 runs 13 residues. Germline V CDR1 and CDR2: SGDLS, YYNGEE. The CDR3 DNA is TGTGCCAGCAGCGTAGCTCTAACCGGGGAGCTGTTTTTT. It codes for CASSVALTGELFF. Filled out from reference TRBV9 and TRBJ2-2, the complete variable domain reads DSGVTQTPKHLITATGQRVTLRCSPRSGDLSVYWYQQSLDQGLQFLIQYYNGEERAKGNILERFSAQQFPDLHSELNLSSLELGDSALYFCASSVALTGELFFGEGSRLTVL.

At least ten counts were recorded for this clonotype. The chain is built from TRBV12-3 or TRBV12-4 and TRBJ1-5; D possibly corresponds to TRBD1 (5 bases). The CDR3 extends over 16 amino acids. The V and J ends lost 1 base and 1 base respectively, with 11 bases between them. CDR3 sequence reads: CASSLGGGRSNQPQHF. DNA of the CDR3: TGTGCCAGCAGTTTAGGCGGGGGTCGGAGCAATCAGCCCCAGCATTTT.

Many counts were recorded for this clonotype. This sequence joins TRBV29-1 and TRBJ1-1, with 8 bases lining up with TRBD1. This CDR3 is built from 12 residues. With 7 bases clipped from V and 7 bases from J, the junction kept 8 bases outside the gene matches. Germline lookup yields CDR1 SQVTM and CDR2 ANQGSEA. CDR3 residues: CSGSTGGSEAFF. CDR3 DNA sequence: TGCAGCGGAAGTACAGGGGGAAGTGAAGCTTTCTTT.

Note on this clonotype: This may come from a read error, since a much larger clone is one base off. The chain couples TRBV6-2 or TRBV6-3 to TRBJ1-5; 8 nucleotides match TRBD1. V gave up 2 bases and J gave up 0 bases; unmatched junction bases: 9. The CDR3 runs 18 residues. Germline-derived CDR1 and CDR2 are MNHEY and SVGEGT. CDR3 sequence (DNA): TGTGCCAGCAGTTACCCCGGGACAGGTTGCCTTAGCAATCAGCCCCAGCATTTT. Protein sequence: CASSYPGTGCLSNQPQHF.

The table lists this clonotype with many counts. The chain carries TRBV20-1 and TRBJ2-1; perhaps TRBD2 as D (5 bases). The V gene's germline CDR1 is DFQATT and CDR2 SNEGSKA (reference sequence). V was shortened by 3 bases and J by 0 bases, with 9 bases between the two germline ends. The CDR3 has 14 amino acids. CDR3 sequence (DNA): TGCAGTGCTAGCACGGGGAGCTCCTACAATGAGCAGTTCTTC. Translating gives CSASTGSSYNEQFF.